This T cell receptor (beta chain) was documented in a study of CD8+ T cells in alopecia areata. Findings of the study overall: Patients showed less clear TCR sequence sharing than mice, possibly partly because of HLA diversity.

V lost 7 bases and J lost 4, with 20 bases in between. Germline V CDR1 and CDR2: SGHRS, YFSETQ. The CDR3 is made up of 15 amino acids. Remarks on this clone: Its antigen is still unknown.

Noted treatment: oral pan-JAK inhibitor, 5-10 mg twice daily. In each case, RNA was isolated and then reverse transcribed into cDNA as the sequencing template. Using immunoSEQ multiplex PCR, the repertoire was profiled, and TCRdb retains in-frame clones only, with some absent. The table records over 100,000 clones, 53% of them present only once. Specimen: CD4+ T cells sorted from blood, collected at week 4, from a patient treated with tofacitinib. This TCR came from a human donor with alopecia areata. The J gene is TRBJ1-2, the V gene TRBV5-1, with D possibly being TRBD1 (5 bases). CDR3 amino acids: CASRPIEAGPYGYTF. The CDR3 DNA is TGCGCCAGCCGACCCATCGAGGCAGGGCCCTATGGCTACACCTTC.